The clone carrying this TCR beta chain was recorded a few times. No antigen is known for it. The data originate from a study of vaccination and CD4 T cells after COVID-19. Notes on the study in general: Spike mono-reactivity was found in 304 of the 307 vaccine-specific clones identified in convalescent patients.

This CDR3 has 15 amino acids. Looked up from germline, CDR1 is MDHEN and CDR2 is SYDVKM. The ends lost 5 bases at V and 7 bases at J; junction bases unmatched: 7. Treatment defined: approximately nine-day PBMC culture with coronavirus spike peptide pools or control peptides (ViraFEST assay). Each well received two million PBMCs, cultured with roughly 9.4 IU/ml IL-2 and roughly 10 ug/ml peptide pools. Negative selection enriched CD4+ T cells from cultures at 9 to 10 days. Sequencing of DNA taken from cultured CD4+ T cells relied on the Oncomine TCR Beta short-read assay. TCRdb re-analysed the PCR reads in MiXCR, keeping a single row per CDR3 protein. The sample yields approximately 20,000 distinct CDR3 sequences, around 45% seen once.

The TCR originated in a human donor who had recovered from COVID-19. Sequencing was performed on CD4+ T cells from blood, cultured in vitro, taken before SARS-CoV-2 vaccination. V gene TRBV28 combines with J gene TRBJ1-6; 8 bases are a match to TRBD1. CDR3 region: CASSRDRGWNSPLHF. CDR3 coding DNA: TGTGCCAGCAGTCGCGACAGGGGTTGGAATTCACCCCTCCACTTT.